This entry is about one T cell receptor beta chain. The data were taken from a study of blood T cell repertoires in COVID-19. Study overall: The United States, Italy and Spain provided the acute and convalescent COVID-19 samples.

CDR1 LNHDA and CDR2 SQIVND come from the germline V gene (reference sequence). Trimming removed 5 bases from V and 4 bases from J; junction bases left unmatched: 12. The CDR3 contains 16 residues. Produced via immunoSEQ multiplex PCR; TCRdb's table is partial and in-frame only. The data contain about 180,000 clones, about four fifths of them singletons. This clonotype originated in a woman aged 65 to 85 with COVID-19, enrolled during active disease. The sequenced material came from peripheral blood. The J gene is TRBJ2-7, the V gene TRBV19; TRBD2 matches 9 bases. The CDR3 region is CASSPRRAGGLYEQYF. DNA of the CDR3: TGTGCCAGTAGTCCGCGGAGAGCGGGAGGATTGTACGAGCAGTACTTC.